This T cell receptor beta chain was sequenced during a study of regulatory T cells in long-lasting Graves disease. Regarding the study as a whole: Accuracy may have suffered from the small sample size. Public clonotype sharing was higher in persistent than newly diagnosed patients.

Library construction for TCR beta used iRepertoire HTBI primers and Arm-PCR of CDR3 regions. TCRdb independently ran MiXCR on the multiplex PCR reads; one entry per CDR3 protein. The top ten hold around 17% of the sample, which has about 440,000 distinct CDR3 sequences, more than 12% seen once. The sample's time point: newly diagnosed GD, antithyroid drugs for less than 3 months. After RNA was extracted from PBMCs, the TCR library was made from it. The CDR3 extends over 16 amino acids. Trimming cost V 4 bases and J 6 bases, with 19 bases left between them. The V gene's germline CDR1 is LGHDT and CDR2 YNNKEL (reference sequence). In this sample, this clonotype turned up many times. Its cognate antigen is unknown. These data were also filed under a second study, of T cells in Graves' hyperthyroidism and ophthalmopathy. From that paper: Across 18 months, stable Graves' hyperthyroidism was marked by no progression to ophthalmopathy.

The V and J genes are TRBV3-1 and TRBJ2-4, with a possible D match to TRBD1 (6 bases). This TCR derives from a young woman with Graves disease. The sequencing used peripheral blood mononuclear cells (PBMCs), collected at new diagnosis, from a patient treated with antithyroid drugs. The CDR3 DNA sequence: TGTGCCAGCAGCCCCGGACAGACTCCTATCCTAAACATTCAGTACTTC. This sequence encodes CASSPGQTPILNIQYF.